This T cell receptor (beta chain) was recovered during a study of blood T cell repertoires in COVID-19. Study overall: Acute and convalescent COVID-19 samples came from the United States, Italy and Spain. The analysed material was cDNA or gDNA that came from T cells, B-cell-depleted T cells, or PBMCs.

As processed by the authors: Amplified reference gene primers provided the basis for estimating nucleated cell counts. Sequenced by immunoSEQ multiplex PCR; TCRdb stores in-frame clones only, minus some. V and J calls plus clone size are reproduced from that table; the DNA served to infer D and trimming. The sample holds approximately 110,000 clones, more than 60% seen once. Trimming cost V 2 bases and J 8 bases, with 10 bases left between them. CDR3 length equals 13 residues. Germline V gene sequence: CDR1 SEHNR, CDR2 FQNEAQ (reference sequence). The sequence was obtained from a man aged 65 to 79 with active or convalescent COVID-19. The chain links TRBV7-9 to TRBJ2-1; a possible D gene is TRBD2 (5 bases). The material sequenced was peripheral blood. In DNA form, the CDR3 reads TGTGCCAGCAGCTTATACGCGGAGGATGAGCAGTTCTTC. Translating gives CASSLYAEDEQFF.